The subject of this entry is one TCR beta chain. CDR1 and CDR2 (germline): LGHNA, YNFKEQ. The V and J ends lost 0 bases and 7 bases respectively, with 18 bases between them. The CDR3 contains 16 residues. The source of the sample is a study of tumor-infiltrating lymphocytes in primary liver carcinoma. Background on the study: Both sexes were represented among patients, who were 30 to 69 years old.

RNA was extracted from whole blood without cell sorting, alongside germline DNA. Enrolled patients were chronically infected with HBV and treatment-naive. From 400 to 550 ng total RNA, TCR beta cDNA was generated with a primer in the constant region. Libraries for TCR beta were built through three nested multiplex PCR rounds, which together made up a slightly modified ARM-PCR procedure. The first two PCR rounds used TRBV1-TRBV30 forward primers with a C-beta reverse primer, approximately 11 cycles each. TCRdb ran MiXCR on the multiplex PCR reads and lists one entry per CDR3 protein. Found here are approximately 340,000 distinct CDR3 sequences, 65% of them singletons; the top ten hold about 6.5%.

This chain connects TRBV4-2 to TRBJ2-5, with D perhaps TRBD2 (6 bases). The sequenced sample consisted of peripheral blood. The receptor's source is a middle-aged man with primary liver carcinoma and hepatitis B virus infection. The CDR3 DNA reads as TGTGCCAGCAGCCAAGATCTGGGCGGGAACCAATGGACCCAGTACTTC. Translated: CASSQDLGGNQWTQYF.